One sample yielded the 17 T cell receptor beta chains listed below, sequenced in a study of identical twins. TCRdb recomputed calls from the 5' RACE reads with MiXCR, one row per CDR3 protein. Here the sample spans 250,000 to 300,000 distinct CDR3 sequences, over 8.5% being singletons. The same sample was also studied in work on yellow fever vaccine responses in identical twins.

Specimen: CD8+ T cells sorted from blood. The receptors derive from a woman younger than 35 in good health.

There are a few counts of this clonotype. V usage is TRBV20-1 and J usage is TRBJ1-2; the D is unclear. CDR3 size: 15 residues. Germline V gene data show CDR1 as DFQATT and CDR2 as SNEGSKA (reference sequence). V lost 3 bases and J lost 6, with 20 bases in between. The CDR3 is CSASKGLSGPDGYTF. DNA of the CDR3: TGCAGTGCTAGTAAGGGTCTGTCGGGCCCCGATGGCTACACCTTC.

This clonotype came up many times. The rearrangement joins TRBV12-3 or TRBV12-4 to TRBJ2-1; a weak D match, TRBD1 (6 bases). The CDR3 runs to 13 residues. Between the trimmed V and J ends, which lost 6 bases and 7 bases, there was a span of 13 bases. CDR3 amino acids: CASRTSGENEQFF. The CDR3 DNA sequence: TGTGCCAGCAGAACTTCAGGGGAGAATGAGCAGTTCTTC.

The gene calls are TRBV14 and TRBJ2-5; 8 nucleotides agree with TRBD1. After removal of 0 bases from V and 3 bases from J, the junction contained 12 bases not matched to a gene. This CDR3 is built from 18 residues. Germline assignment: CDR1 SGHDN and CDR2 FVKESK. The CDR3 spells CASSQEVWTGLFKETQYF. CDR3 nucleotides: TGTGCCAGCAGCCAAGAAGTATGGACAGGGCTTTTTAAAGAGACCCAGTACTTC.

The CDR3 nucleotides are TGTGCCAGCAGGCCCGGGACAGGGCCCTACGAGCAGTACTTC. It specifies CASRPGTGPYEQYF. This chain joins TRBV28 and TRBJ2-7; 9 bases align to TRBD1. CDR3 length equals 14 residues. The V gene's germline CDR1 is MDHEN and CDR2 SYDVKM. J gave up 2 bases and V 6 bases, and 5 bases lay outside the gene matches. Based on the CDR3 plus reference TRBV28 and TRBJ2-7, the full variable domain is DVKVTQSSRYLVKRTGEKVFLECVQDMDHENMFWYRQDPGLGLRLIYFSYDVKMKEKGDIPEGYSVSREKKERFSLILESASTNQTSMYLCASRPGTGPYEQYFGPGTRLTVT.

J is TRBJ2-3 and V is TRBV27, with 7 nucleotides matching TRBD2. Germline assignment: CDR1 MNHEY and CDR2 SMNVEV (reference sequence). The CDR3 is 20 residues long. V shed 9 bases, J shed 0 bases, and the junction held 24 bases outside the gene matches. CDR3 residues: CARPGQDRKLSGKSTDTQYF. In DNA, the CDR3 is TGTGCCAGACCGGGGCAGGATCGCAAGTTGAGCGGGAAGAGCACAGATACGCAGTATTTT.

In this sample, this clonotype turned up a few times. V gene TRBV4-2 combines with J gene TRBJ2-1; 9 nucleotides align to TRBD2. This CDR3 is 16 amino acids long. V lost 0 bases, J lost 3 bases, and 3 bases stayed unmatched. The germline CDR1 and CDR2 sequences are LGHNA and YNFKEQ. The CDR3 bases are TGTGCCAGCAGCCAAGATGTTAGCGGGAGCTACAATGAGCAGTTCTTC. Translation: CASSQDVSGSYNEQFF.

The chain couples TRBV4-1 to TRBJ2-1; 7 bases map to TRBD2. The CDR3 sequence is 15 residues long. Trimming removed 1 base from V and 12 bases from J; junction bases left unmatched: 12. In germline, CDR1 is MGHRA, CDR2 YSYEKL. CDR3 coding DNA: TGCGCCAGCAGCCAAGCCGGACTAGGAGATTTTGGGCAGTTCTTC. It yields the protein CASSQAGLGDFGQFF.

The chain is built from TRBV6-5 and TRBJ1-1; TRBD1 is a possible D gene (6 bases). V shed 5 bases and J shed 4 bases, with 8 bases lying between them. The CDR3 totals 12 residues. Germline lookup yields CDR1 MNHEY and CDR2 SVGAGI. The CDR3 is CASSIQGTEAFF. The CDR3 DNA reads TGTGCCAGCAGTATACAGGGCACTGAAGCTTTCTTT.

Many counts were recorded for this clonotype. J is TRBJ2-7 and V is TRBV6-1; D may be TRBD1 (6 bases). CDR1 and CDR2 from the germline V gene are MNHNS and SASEGT. V was cut by 3 bases and J by 2 bases, with 8 bases left in between. The CDR3 loop spans 13 amino acids. CDR3: CASSEGHTYEQYF. CDR3 in DNA: TGTGCCAGCAGTGAGGGACATACCTACGAGCAGTACTTC.

This clonotype was observed at least ten times. The rearrangement uses TRBV7-9 and TRBJ2-5; D unresolved. Germline CDR1 is SEHNR and CDR2 is FQNEAQ (reference sequence). V was trimmed by 2 bases and J by 3 bases, leaving 13 bases between them. The CDR3 runs to 15 residues. CDR3 region: CASSLIPAEKETQYF. CDR3 DNA sequence: TGTGCCAGCAGCTTAATCCCCGCCGAAAAAGAGACCCAGTACTTC.

This clonotype was picked up many times. This sequence joins TRBV10-3 and TRBJ2-3; the match to TRBD2 covers 9 bases. Germline V gene data show CDR1 as ENHRY and CDR2 as SYGVKD. V shed 5 bases and J 5 bases; nucleotides not matched to a gene: 11. The CDR3 is 16 residues long. As DNA, the CDR3 is TGTGCCATCAGTCCCAGGGGGGCAGCGGGAGGAGATACGCAGTATTTT. It encodes CAISPRGAAGGDTQYF.

This sequence joins TRBV5-1 and TRBJ2-3, with D possibly being TRBD2 (6 bases). The CDR3 extends over 16 amino acids. CDR1 is SGHRS and CDR2 is YFSETQ in the germline V gene. V was shortened by 6 bases and J by 2 bases, with 19 bases between the two germline ends. The CDR3 loop is CASIGGPSLLTDTQYF. The CDR3 DNA is TGCGCCAGCATAGGAGGGCCATCCCTCCTCACAGATACGCAGTATTTT.

This clonotype was seen at least ten times. CDR3 sequence reads: CASSLGGRGGEQFF. The CDR3 nucleotides read TGTGCCAGCAGCTTAGGGGGTCGGGGCGGTGAGCAGTTCTTC. The chain recombines TRBV11-2 with TRBJ2-1; D is possibly TRBD1 or TRBD2 (5 bases each). The CDR3 contains 14 residues. V lost 1 base and J lost 9, with 13 bases in between. Germline V gives CDR1 SGHAT, CDR2 FQNNGV.

The V gene is TRBV11-2, the J gene TRBJ1-1; D perhaps matches TRBD1 (6 bases). The CDR3 totals 14 residues. V lost 4 bases and J 3 bases, leaving 12 bases between the germline ends. Germline CDR1 SGHAT, CDR2 FQNNGV. Written as DNA, the CDR3 is TGTGCCAGCAGCTCAGGGGTTGGGTACACTGAAGCTTTCTTT. This sequence encodes CASSSGVGYTEAFF.

V and J are TRBV24-1 and TRBJ2-1; a possible D gene is TRBD2 (7 bases). V dropped 4 bases and J dropped 5 bases, with 20 bases sitting between them. This CDR3 comprises 17 residues. Germline V CDR1 and CDR2: KGHDR, SFDVKD. CDR3 loop: CATSEGLARGGHNEQFF. The CDR3 DNA reads TGTGCCACCAGTGAGGGCCTAGCGAGGGGGGGCCACAATGAGCAGTTCTTC.

There are many counts of this clonotype. The V and J genes are TRBV2 and TRBJ1-2, with 8 bases lining up with TRBD1. Germline V gives CDR1 SNHLY, CDR2 FYNNEI. This CDR3 is built from 12 residues. Germline trimming cut 8 bases from V and 5 bases from J; bases unmatched to any gene: 4. The CDR3 sequence: CASQQGVYGYTF. The CDR3 DNA is TGTGCCAGCCAACAGGGGGTATATGGCTACACCTTC.

This clonotype was seen only a few times. The chain joins TRBV7-9 to TRBJ2-1; 16 bases line up with TRBD2. The trim removed 5 bases at V and 7 bases at J, leaving 8 bases unmatched. CDR1 is SEHNR, CDR2 FQNEAQ, per germline (reference sequence). This CDR3 contains 17 residues. The CDR3 protein is CASSPGLAGGLGNEQFF. The CDR3 DNA is TGTGCCAGCAGCCCGGGACTAGCGGGAGGGCTGGGGAATGAGCAGTTCTTC.